These 32 T cell receptor beta chains were sequenced from one sample in a study of response to subunit inactivated influenza vaccine. One entry per CDR3 protein results from TCRdb running MiXCR on the RT-PCR reads. Of approximately 300,000 distinct CDR3 sequences in the sample, around 20% were seen once. The starting material was PBMCs from blood, obtained about 19 months after vaccination. All receptors derive from a man in his fifties or sixties who received an inactivated influenza vaccine.

This clonotype has only a few counts. V gene TRBV29-1 combines with J gene TRBJ1-1; 7 nucleotides align to TRBD1. J gave up 2 bases and V 6 bases, and 6 bases lay outside the gene matches. CDR3 length: 13 residues. From germline, CDR1 is SQVTM and CDR2 ANQGSEA. This CDR3 is CSVVRGVNTEAFF. The CDR3 DNA reads TGCAGCGTGGTCAGGGGGGTTAACACTGAAGCTTTCTTT. Together with reference TRBV29-1 and TRBJ1-1, the CDR3 gives the full variable domain: SAVISQKPSRDICQRGTSLTIQCQVDSQVTMMFWYRQQPGQSLTLIATANQGSEATYESGFVIDKFPISRPNLTFSTLTVSNMSPEDSSIYLCSVVRGVNTEAFFGQGTRLTVV.

J is TRBJ1-1 and V is TRBV6-5, with D hard to call. Germline V lookup: CDR1 MNHEY, CDR2 SVGAGI. This CDR3 is built from 14 residues. Between the trimmed V and J ends, which lost 2 bases and 8 bases, there was a span of 15 bases. The CDR3 sequence: CASSYDGRQVEAFF. The CDR3 DNA is TGTGCCAGCAGTTACGATGGGCGTCAGGTGGAAGCTTTCTTT.

This clonotype was observed many times. This rearrangement joins TRBV12-3 or TRBV12-4 to TRBJ1-3; D unresolved. Trimming shortened V by 6 bases and J by 0 bases, and 9 bases separated the two germline ends. This CDR3 is built from 14 residues. In DNA, the CDR3 is TGTGCCAGCAGGGCACGAGGCTCTGGAAACACCATATATTTT. This encodes CASRARGSGNTIYF.

V usage is TRBV7-9 and J usage is TRBJ1-2; D gene ambiguous. Germline assignment: CDR1 SEHNR and CDR2 FQNEAQ (reference sequence). V dropped 3 bases and J dropped 8 bases, with 13 bases sitting between them. The CDR3 is made up of 13 amino acids. Written as DNA, the CDR3 is TGTGCCAGCAGCTTTGACTCGGGCGGGGGCTACACCTTC. Residues: CASSFDSGGGYTF.

This clonotype was observed a handful of times. The rearrangement joins TRBV2 to TRBJ2-3; D uncertain. V was cut by 7 bases and J by 0 bases, with 8 bases left in between. The germline V gene encodes CDR1 SNHLY and CDR2 FYNNEI. The CDR3 is 13 amino acids. CDR3 DNA sequence: TGTGCCAGCACCCCAGAGAGCACAGATACGCAGTATTTT. This translates into CASTPESTDTQYF.

The rearrangement uses TRBV3-1 and TRBJ1-3, with a weak D call TRBD1 (5 bases). With 2 bases removed from V and 4 bases from J, the gap between germline ends came to 15 bases. This CDR3 is built from 16 residues. CDR1 and CDR2 (germline): LGHDT, YNNKEL (reference sequence). CDR3 in DNA: TGTGCCAGCAGCCAACAGAGCGGGGCCAGCGGAAACACCATATATTTT. Protein sequence: CASSQQSGASGNTIYF.

This clonotype has a handful of counts. The V gene is TRBV3-1, the J gene TRBJ2-7; 9 bases align to TRBD1. The J segment lost 4 bases and the V segment lost 4 bases, leaving 8 bases of the junction unmatched. Germline V gene sequence: CDR1 LGHDT, CDR2 YNNKEL (reference sequence). CDR3 length equals 15 residues. The DNA for the CDR3 is TGTGCCAGCAGCCTCCGGGACAGGGTTTGGTACGAGCAGTACTTC. Translating gives CASSLRDRVWYEQYF.

V and J are TRBV18 and TRBJ1-5; D gene ambiguous. The germline V and J ends were trimmed by 7 bases and 8 bases, with 15 bases remaining between them. Germline values: CDR1 KGHSH, CDR2 LQKENI. This CDR3 spans 13 amino acids. The chain's CDR3 is CASFRSEKEPQHF. The CDR3, as DNA: TGTGCCAGCTTCAGGTCCGAGAAGGAGCCCCAGCATTTT.

This rearrangement joins TRBV24-1 to TRBJ2-2; 8 nucleotides agree with TRBD2. This CDR3 comprises 15 residues. The V segment lost 3 bases and the J segment 5 bases; nucleotides outside the gene matches: 4. CDR1 and CDR2 from the germline V gene are KGHDR and SFDVKD. The CDR3 reads CATSDLRGVTGELFF. CDR3 in DNA: TGTGCCACCAGTGATCTGCGGGGGGTAACCGGGGAGCTGTTTTTT.

This clonotype has only a few counts. This sequence joins TRBV11-2 and TRBJ2-3; 8 bases line up with TRBD2. The CDR3 runs to 17 residues. Unmatched junction bases numbered 12, after V lost 5 bases and J lost 2 bases. The V gene's germline CDR1 is SGHAT and CDR2 FQNNGV. The CDR3 DNA follows: TGTGCCAGCAGCCCCCGGTGGAAGCGGGGGCCCACAGATACGCAGTATTTT. Residues: CASSPRWKRGPTDTQYF.

This clonotype was seen a few times. The rearrangement links TRBV18 to TRBJ2-5; 8 nucleotides agree with TRBD2. CDR3 length: 16 residues. The junction had 9 bases not matched to a gene; V was cut back by 4 bases and J by 2 bases. Germline CDR1 KGHSH, CDR2 LQKENI. The chain's CDR3 is CASSLAATSVQETQYF. Here the CDR3 DNA reads TGTGCCAGCTCACTTGCCGCGACTAGCGTACAAGAGACCCAGTACTTC.

This clonotype was detected a few times. The rearrangement joins TRBV27 to TRBJ2-7; the D is unclear. Trimming left V 6 bases short and J 5 bases short, with 14 bases between. This CDR3 has 13 amino acids. Germline loops: CDR1 MNHEY, CDR2 SMNVEV (reference sequence). Written as DNA, the CDR3 is TGTGCCAGCAGCCCGCTCGCGCAGGACGAGCAGTACTTC. Residues: CASSPLAQDEQYF.

The chain has TRBV11-2 and TRBJ2-1; 11 bases are shared with TRBD2. Looked up from germline, CDR1 is SGHAT and CDR2 is FQNNGV. Unmatched junction bases numbered 12, after V lost 5 bases and J lost 12 bases. The CDR3 is 15 amino acids. The CDR3 nucleotides are TGTGCCAGCAGCCCTCCGACTAGCGGGACCGTGAGGCAGTTCTTC. Translating it yields CASSPPTSGTVRQFF.

This clonotype was seen at least ten times. The rearrangement links TRBV3-1 to TRBJ1-1; possible D gene TRBD1, 5 bases. The CDR3 has 14 residues. The V and J ends lost 1 base and 3 bases respectively, with 9 bases between them. Germline loops: CDR1 LGHDT, CDR2 YNNKEL (reference sequence). The CDR3 loop reads CASSQGWGDTEAFF. As DNA, the CDR3 is TGTGCCAGCAGCCAAGGTTGGGGGGACACTGAAGCTTTCTTT.

This clonotype has a handful of counts. The V and J genes are TRBV7-9 and TRBJ2-7; 9 bases line up with TRBD2. Germline CDR1 is SEHNR and CDR2 is FQNEAQ (reference sequence). The CDR3 is 15 amino acids. V shed 5 bases, J shed 4 bases, and the junction held 9 bases outside the gene matches. In DNA, the CDR3 is TGTGCCAGCAGCCCTAATAGCGGGAGAAGGTACGAGCAGTACTTC. It is translated as CASSPNSGRRYEQYF.

The chain has TRBV10-3 and TRBJ2-1, with TRBD2 as a possible D gene (5 bases). Germline V CDR1 and CDR2: ENHRY, SYGVKD. CDR3 length: 11 residues. Trimming removed 8 bases at V and 5 bases at J, with 7 bases between. The DNA of the CDR3 is TGTGCCATCTATAGCGACAATGAGCAGTTCTTC. Protein product: CAIYSDNEQFF.

The V call is TRBV25-1, the J call TRBJ2-1; D is possibly TRBD2 (6 bases). Germline CDR1 is MGHDK and CDR2 is SYGVNS. The V gene lost 6 bases and the J gene lost 6 bases, with 15 bases spanning the gap. CDR3 size: 14 residues. DNA of the CDR3: TGTGCCAGCAGCCGGGACTGGGCTTCCAATGAGCAGTTCTTC. This gives the protein CASSRDWASNEQFF.

This clonotype was detected a few times. The chain joins TRBV5-6 to TRBJ2-1; D remains ambiguous. Germline V lookup: CDR1 SGHDT, CDR2 YYEEEE. The CDR3 has 15 amino acids. V gave up 4 bases and J gave up 7 bases, with 18 bases separating them. This CDR3 reads CASSITGLVGNEQFF. Here the CDR3 DNA reads TGTGCCAGCAGCATAACGGGCCTAGTTGGTAATGAGCAGTTCTTC.

This clonotype was detected once. The chain joins TRBV6-4 to TRBJ2-1; 15 nucleotides agree with TRBD2. This CDR3 region has 19 residues. With V trimmed by 2 bases and J by 1 base, 6 bases remained unmatched. The germline V gene has CDR1 MRHNA and CDR2 SNTAGT. CDR3 bases: TGTGCCAGCAGTGACCGGACTAGCGGGAGGGCCGGGTCCTACAATGAGCAGTTCTTC. Translated, it gives CASSDRTSGRAGSYNEQFF.

This clonotype was detected only once. The gene calls are TRBV7-9 and TRBJ2-7, with TRBD1 as a possible D gene (6 bases). The CDR3 is 13 amino acids. V lost 5 bases and J lost 3, with 11 bases in between. From germline, CDR1 is SEHNR and CDR2 FQNEAQ (reference sequence). The CDR3 sequence is CASSAQGIYEQYF. The DNA of the CDR3 is TGTGCCAGCAGCGCCCAGGGGATCTACGAGCAGTACTTC.

This clonotype was seen at least ten times. This chain uses TRBV5-1 with TRBJ1-1, with a possible D match to TRBD1 (6 bases). V lost 0 bases and J 4 bases, leaving 13 bases between the germline ends. Looked up from germline, CDR1 is SGHRS and CDR2 is YFSETQ. This CDR3 is built from 15 residues. CDR3 in amino acids: CASSLATGVGTEAFF. The DNA of the CDR3 is TGCGCCAGCAGCTTGGCGACAGGAGTGGGCACTGAAGCTTTCTTT. The complete variable domain, with remaining parts taken from reference TRBV5-1 and TRBJ1-1, reads KAGVTQTPRYLIKTRGQQVTLSCSPISGHRSVSWYQQTPGQGLQFLFEYFSETQRNKGNFPGRFSGRQFSNSRSEMNVSTLELGDSALYLCASSLATGVGTEAFFGQGTRLTVV.

This clonotype appeared a few times. The CDR3 here is CSAGTSGAATDTQYF. CDR3 DNA sequence: TGCAGTGCAGGGACTAGCGGGGCCGCCACAGATACGCAGTATTTT. The chain uses TRBV20-1 and TRBJ2-3; TRBD2 agrees at 13 bases. This CDR3 is 15 amino acids long. The germline V gene encodes CDR1 DFQATT and CDR2 SNEGSKA (reference sequence). The V and J ends lost 6 bases and 2 bases, in that order; junction bases with no gene match: 5.

This chain uses TRBV23-1 with TRBJ1-2, with a tentative D call TRBD1 (5 bases). TRBV23-1 has ORF status, its function being uncertain. V was trimmed by 9 bases and J by 4 bases, leaving 9 bases between them. The CDR3 sequence is 11 residues long. In DNA, the CDR3 is TGCGCCAGGTCCAGGGCCTATGGCTACACCTTC. Translated: CARSRAYGYTF.

The chain combines TRBV5-6 with TRBJ1-5; 7 bases fit TRBD1. Losses at the gene ends were 0 bases for V and 6 bases for J; bases not matched to a gene: 3. The CDR3 spans 14 residues. Germline lookup yields CDR1 SGHDT and CDR2 YYEEEE. CDR3 in amino acids: CASSLGSGGQPQHF. CDR3 DNA: TGTGCCAGCAGCTTGGGGTCAGGGGGTCAGCCCCAGCATTTT.

The chain is built from TRBV5-5 and TRBJ2-2; D call uncertain. V lost 2 bases to trimming and J lost 5 bases, with 7 bases between them. From germline, CDR1 is SGHKS and CDR2 YYEKEE (reference sequence). The CDR3 sequence is 13 residues long. The CDR3 bases are TGTGCCAGCAGCTTTGTAGCTACCGGGGAGCTGTTTTTT. Its translation is CASSFVATGELFF.

This clonotype was detected only a few times. V is TRBV10-3 and J is TRBJ1-2; the match to TRBD1 covers 7 bases. This CDR3 contains 17 residues. Germline values: CDR1 ENHRY, CDR2 SYGVKD. V lost 2 bases, J lost 4 bases, and 13 bases stayed unmatched. CDR3 sequence (DNA): TGTGCCATCAGTGAGCTGATTGAGGGGGCCGGCGGCTATGGCTACACCTTC. This sequence encodes CAISELIEGAGGYGYTF.

CDR3 residues: CASSLRPQGSGANVLTF. CDR3 nucleotides: TGTGCCAGCAGCTTACGCCCCCAGGGCTCTGGGGCCAACGTCCTGACTTTC. This rearrangement joins TRBV7-3 to TRBJ2-6, with D perhaps matching TRBD1 (5 bases). The CDR3 is 17 residues long. V was shortened by 2 bases and J by 0 bases, with 11 bases between the two germline ends. Germline values: CDR1 SGHTA, CDR2 FQGTGA.

This chain connects TRBV6-2 or TRBV6-3 to TRBJ1-5, with 8 bases lining up with TRBD1. The CDR3 is 14 residues long. The ends lost 6 bases at V and 7 bases at J; junction bases unmatched: 8. Germline V gene lookup returns CDR1 MNHEY and CDR2 SVGEGT. The DNA for the CDR3 is TGTGCCAGCAGGCAGACAGGGGCGGGACAGCCCCAGCATTTT. As protein: CASRQTGAGQPQHF.

V is TRBV20-1 and J is TRBJ2-5; D is ambiguous. Germline V lookup: CDR1 DFQATT, CDR2 SNEGSKA (reference sequence). This CDR3 region has 14 residues. Trimming took 3 bases from V and 2 from J, leaving 13 bases between them. CDR3 nucleotides: TGCAGTGCTAGTAGTCTGACTCGTCAAGAGACCCAGTACTTC. Translating it yields CSASSLTRQETQYF.

This clonotype was observed a handful of times. The V call is TRBV6-2 or TRBV6-3, the J call TRBJ1-5; D might be TRBD1 (6 bases). Germline V gene data show CDR1 as MNHEY and CDR2 as SVGEGT. Trimming took 4 bases from V and 7 from J, leaving 14 bases between them. The CDR3 sequence is 14 residues long. This chain's CDR3 is CASSSHRDEQPQHF. In nucleotides, the CDR3 is TGTGCCAGCAGTTCCCACAGGGATGAGCAGCCCCAGCATTTT.

The rearrangement uses TRBV5-1 and TRBJ2-3; TRBD2 agrees at 7 bases. CDR1 is SGHRS, CDR2 YFSETQ, per germline. Trimming took 3 bases from V and 0 from J; bases not matched to a gene: 7. This CDR3 region has 16 residues. The CDR3 DNA reads as TGCGCCAGCAGCTCTGAGGCGGGGGTGAGCACAGATACGCAGTATTTT. This codes for CASSSEAGVSTDTQYF. Filled out from reference TRBV5-1 and TRBJ2-3, the complete variable domain reads KAGVTQTPRYLIKTRGQQVTLSCSPISGHRSVSWYQQTPGQGLQFLFEYFSETQRNKGNFPGRFSGRQFSNSRSEMNVSTLELGDSALYLCASSSEAGVSTDTQYFGPGTRLTVL.

V and J are TRBV11-2 and TRBJ1-5, with TRBD1 matching over 7 bases. V dropped 11 bases and J dropped 2; count of bases not matched to a gene: 12. The CDR3 consists of 15 residues. Germline CDR1 is SGHAT and CDR2 is FQNNGV. In nucleotides, the CDR3 is TGTGCCGGACCAGGGACAGAGACGGGCAATCAGCCCCAGCATTTT. Encoded protein: CAGPGTETGNQPQHF.